The 9 T cell receptor beta chains below were found in one sample sequenced in a study of blood T cell repertoires in COVID-19. Using immunoSEQ multiplex PCR, the repertoire was profiled, and TCRdb retains in-frame clones only, with some absent. Of approximately 350,000 clones in the sample, approximately 86% were seen once. Source material: peripheral blood. The origin of the receptors is a woman aged 55-69 years with COVID-19, enrolled during active disease.

The rearrangement joins TRBV11-2 to TRBJ1-5, with D maybe TRBD1 (5 bases). Trimming took off 1 base at V and 4 bases at J, with 11 bases between the two ends. This CDR3 comprises 15 residues. CDR1 and CDR2 from the germline V gene are SGHAT and FQNNGV. The CDR3 here is CASSLVGQENQPQHF. The CDR3 DNA is TGTGCCAGCAGCTTAGTGGGGCAGGAAAATCAGCCCCAGCATTTT.

The chain carries TRBV6-6 and TRBJ2-7; D is perhaps TRBD1 (6 bases). Germline V gene sequence: CDR1 MNHNY, CDR2 SVGAGI (reference sequence). V dropped 4 bases and J dropped 2 bases, with 18 bases sitting between them. The CDR3 runs to 16 residues. This CDR3 reads CASSLAAGRDTYEQYF. The CDR3 coding sequence is TGTGCCAGCAGTTTGGCCGCAGGCAGGGACACCTACGAGCAGTACTTC.

The chain employs TRBV7-2 and TRBJ1-5; 7 nucleotides line up with TRBD1. After removal of 5 bases from V and 0 bases from J, the junction contained 10 bases not matched to a gene. Germline-derived CDR1 and CDR2 are SGHTA and FQGNSA. There are 17 residues in the CDR3. The CDR3 region has the DNA TGTGCCAGCAGCGTAGGAGTGGGACAGAATAGCAATCAGCCCCAGCATTTT. Its translation: CASSVGVGQNSNQPQHF.

There are a few counts of this clone. The chain has TRBV19 and TRBJ1-2, with D possibly being TRBD1 (5 bases). Germline CDR1 and CDR2: LNHDA and SQIVND (reference sequence). V lost 6 bases and J 7 bases, leaving 24 bases between the germline ends. The CDR3 extends over 16 amino acids. In DNA, the CDR3 is TGTGCCAGTAGAAAGGGGTTCGGGCCGTCAAGGGCTGGCTACACCTTC. As protein: CASRKGFGPSRAGYTF.

The chain combines TRBV11-2 with TRBJ2-1; perhaps TRBD2 as D (8 bases). Germline V CDR1 and CDR2: SGHAT, FQNNGV. With 4 bases removed from V and 4 bases from J, the gap between germline ends came to 14 bases. The CDR3 extends over 15 amino acids. As DNA, the CDR3 is TGTGCCAGCAGCTCCCGGGAGGGGGCGTACAATGAGCAGTTCTTC. Amino acids: CASSSREGAYNEQFF.

This chain uses TRBV11-2 with TRBJ2-5, with D possibly TRBD2 on 6 matching bases. The CDR3 consists of 14 residues. CDR1 is SGHAT and CDR2 is FQNNGV in the germline V gene. Trimming shortened V by 5 bases and J by 6 bases, and 16 bases separated the two germline ends. The CDR3 is CASSHRDSRQTQYF. The CDR3 DNA reads as TGTGCCAGCAGCCACCGGGACTCCCGTCAGACCCAGTACTTC.

This clone was seen only once. This chain joins TRBV5-1 and TRBJ2-5; 9 bases fit TRBD1. The V segment lost 0 bases and the J segment 1 base; nucleotides outside the gene matches: 4. The germline V gene has CDR1 SGHRS and CDR2 YFSETQ. This CDR3 comprises 16 residues. DNA of the CDR3: TGCGCCAGCAGCTTGGTTTCGGGACAGGGCCAAGAGACCCAGTACTTC. Protein sequence: CASSLVSGQGQETQYF.

The V and J genes are TRBV7-9 and TRBJ2-1, with 7 bases matching TRBD1. In germline, CDR1 is SEHNR, CDR2 FQNEAQ (reference sequence). The CDR3 has 14 residues. V was clipped by 4 bases and J by 7 bases; unmatched bases: 7. The CDR3 DNA is TGTGCCAGCAGCTCCCTGACAGGGATGAATGAGCAGTTCTTC. As protein: CASSSLTGMNEQFF.

This rearrangement joins TRBV7-7 to TRBJ2-3, with D tentatively TRBD2 (7 bases). Germline V lookup: CDR1 SSHAT, CDR2 FNYEAQ (reference sequence). Trimming cost V 8 bases and J 0 bases, with 12 bases left between them. The CDR3 runs 14 residues. As DNA, the CDR3 is TGTGCCAGCGGGAGGGGGGGTAGCACAGATACGCAGTATTTT. This encodes CASGRGGSTDTQYF. Full variable domain (outside the CDR3, taken from reference TRBV7-7 and TRBJ2-3): GAGVSQSPRYKVTKRGQDVTLRCDPISSHATLYWYQQALGQGPEFLTYFNYEAQPDKSGLPSDRFSAERPEGSISTLTIQRTEQRDSAMYRCASGRGGSTDTQYFGPGTRLTVL.